This T cell receptor (beta chain) was found in a study of shared clonotypes between healthy human individuals. TCRdb's copy holds only in-frame clones and misses some; the assay was immunoSEQ multiplex PCR. Counted here are about 1.4 million clones, roughly 96% occurring once; the ten biggest clones make up approximately 1.1%. CDR1 SNHLY and CDR2 FYNNEI come from the germline V gene. This CDR3 has 13 amino acids. Trimming left V 5 bases short and J 3 bases short, with 11 bases between. Sequencing was done on a sample of naive CD4+ T cells sorted from blood. Subset here: CD45RA+ positively selected. The receptor comes from a man aged 30 to 39 in good health. This sequence joins TRBV2 and TRBJ2-7, with D possibly matching TRBD1 (5 bases). For the CDR3, the DNA is TGTGCCAGCAGTAGCGACAGTAGCTACGAGCAGTACTTC. Encoded protein: CASSSDSSYEQYF.